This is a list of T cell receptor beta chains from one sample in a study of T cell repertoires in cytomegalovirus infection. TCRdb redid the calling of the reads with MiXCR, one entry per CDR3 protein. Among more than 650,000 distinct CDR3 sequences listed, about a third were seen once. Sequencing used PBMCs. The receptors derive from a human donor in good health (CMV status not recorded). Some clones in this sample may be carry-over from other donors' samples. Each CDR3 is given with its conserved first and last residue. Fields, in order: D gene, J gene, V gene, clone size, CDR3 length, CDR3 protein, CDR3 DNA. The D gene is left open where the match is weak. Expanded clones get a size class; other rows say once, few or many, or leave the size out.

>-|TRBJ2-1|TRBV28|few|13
CASSRPVFGEQFF
TGTGCCAGCAGCCGACCGGTGTTCGGGGAGCAGTTCTTC
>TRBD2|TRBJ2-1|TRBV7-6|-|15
CASAIAGVSGNEQFF
TGTGCCAGCGCAATAGCGGGAGTGTCGGGCAATGAGCAGTTCTTC
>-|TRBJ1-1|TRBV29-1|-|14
CSVVSWPPNTEAFF
TGCAGCGTTGTCTCCTGGCCACCGAACACTGAAGCTTTCTTT
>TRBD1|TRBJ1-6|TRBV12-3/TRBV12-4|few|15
CASTLGQAYNSPLHF
TGTGCCAGCACCCTAGGACAGGCTTATAATTCACCCCTCCACTTT
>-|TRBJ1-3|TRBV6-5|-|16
CASSYSRHNSGNTIYF
TGTGCCAGCAGTTACTCTAGACATAACTCTGGAAACACCATATATTTT
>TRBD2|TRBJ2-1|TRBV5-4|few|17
CASSLIAGGPRTKEQFF
TGTGCCAGCAGCTTGATTGCGGGAGGGCCCAGGACGAAGGAGCAGTTCTTC
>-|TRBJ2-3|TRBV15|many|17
CATSSFPRRTSTDTQYF
TGTGCCACCAGCAGTTTCCCTCGGCGGACTAGCACAGATACGCAGTATTTT
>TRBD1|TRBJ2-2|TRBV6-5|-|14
CASSAGTVPVDLFF
TGTGCCAGCAGTGCCGGGACAGTCCCCGTTGATCTGTTTTTT
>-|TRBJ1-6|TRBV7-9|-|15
CASSKQDGGQAPLHF
TGTGCCAGCAGCAAACAGGACGGGGGTCAGGCACCCCTCCACTTT
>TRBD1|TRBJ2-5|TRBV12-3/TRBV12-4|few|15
CASSRRTGGSETQYF
TGTGCCAGCAGCCGTCGGACAGGGGGTTCTGAGACCCAGTACTTC
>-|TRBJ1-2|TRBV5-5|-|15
CASRTQGRSNYGYTF
TGTGCCAGCAGGACCCAGGGGCGAAGTAACTATGGCTACACCTTC
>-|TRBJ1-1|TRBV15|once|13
CATMAARKGEAFF
TGTGCCACCATGGCTGCCCGGAAAGGAGAAGCTTTCTTT
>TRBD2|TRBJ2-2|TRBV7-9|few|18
CASSRFPELAGVAGELFF
TGTGCCAGCAGCCGATTCCCCGAACTAGCGGGAGTCGCCGGGGAGCTGTTTTTT
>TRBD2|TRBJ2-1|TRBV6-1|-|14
CASMTSGSYNEQFF
TGTGCCAGCATGACTAGCGGGTCCTACAATGAGCAGTTCTTC
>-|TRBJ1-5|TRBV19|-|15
CASSIVASTNQPQHF
TGTGCCAGTAGTATCGTGGCGAGTACCAATCAGCCCCAGCATTTT
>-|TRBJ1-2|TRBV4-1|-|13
CASSQVAGLGYTF
TGCGCCAGCAGCCAAGTTGCCGGGCTTGGCTACACCTTC
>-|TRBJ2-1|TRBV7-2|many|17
CASSLTRADRRDNEQFF
TGTGCCAGCAGCTTAACCAGGGCCGATAGGAGGGACAATGAGCAGTTCTTC
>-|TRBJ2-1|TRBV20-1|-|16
CSARDPTGRFKNEQFF
TGCAGTGCTAGAGATCCTACAGGTCGTTTCAAAAATGAGCAGTTCTTC
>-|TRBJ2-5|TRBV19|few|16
CASSIAGTHIGETQYF
TGTGCCAGTAGTATAGCGGGGACCCACATCGGAGAGACCCAGTACTTC
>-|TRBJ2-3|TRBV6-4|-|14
CASRRQASTDTQYF
TGTGCCAGCAGAAGACAGGCTAGCACAGATACGCAGTATTTT
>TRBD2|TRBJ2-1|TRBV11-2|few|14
CASSSPSGDNEQFF
TGTGCCAGCAGCTCGCCTAGCGGGGACAATGAGCAGTTCTTC
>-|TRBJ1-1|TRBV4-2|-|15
CASSQDGGYYTEAFF
TGTGCCAGCAGCCAAGACGGGGGGTACTACACTGAAGCTTTCTTT
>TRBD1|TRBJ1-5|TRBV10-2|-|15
CASSEPGTGNQPQHF
TGCGCCAGCAGTGAGCCGGGGACAGGGAATCAGCCCCAGCATTTT
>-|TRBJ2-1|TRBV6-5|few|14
CASSPPGQSREQFF
TGTGCCAGCAGTCCACCAGGACAGAGCAGAGAGCAGTTCTTC
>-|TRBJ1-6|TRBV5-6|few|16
CASSFGGGADNSPLHF
TGTGCCAGCAGCTTCGGTGGGGGAGCGGATAATTCACCCCTCCACTTT
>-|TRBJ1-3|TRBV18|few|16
CASSPQTGSSGNTIYF
TGTGCCAGCTCACCTCAGACAGGATCCTCTGGAAACACCATATATTTT
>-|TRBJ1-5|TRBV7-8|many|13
CASSLEVYQPQHF
TGTGCCAGCAGCTTAGAGGTGTATCAGCCCCAGCATTTT
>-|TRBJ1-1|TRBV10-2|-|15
CASSAGGGRNTEAFF
TGCGCCAGCAGTGCGGGTGGGGGCCGGAACACTGAAGCTTTCTTT
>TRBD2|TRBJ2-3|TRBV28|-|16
CASSFFGLAGGDTQYF
TGTGCCAGCAGTTTTTTCGGGTTAGCGGGAGGAGATACGCAGTATTTT
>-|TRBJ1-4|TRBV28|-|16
CASSPTQGAANEKLFF
TGTGCCAGCAGTCCTACCCAAGGGGCAGCTAATGAAAAACTGTTTTTT
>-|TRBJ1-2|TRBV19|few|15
CASSNPGRTNYGYTF
TGTGCCAGTAGCAATCCGGGACGGACAAACTATGGCTACACCTTC
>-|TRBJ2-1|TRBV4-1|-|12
CASSSGVFKQIF
TGCGCCAGCAGCTCAGGGGTGTTTAAGCAGATCTTC
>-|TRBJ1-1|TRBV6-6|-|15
CASSYSRGVVPEAFF
TGTGCCAGCAGTTACTCGAGAGGGGTCGTGCCTGAAGCTTTCTTT
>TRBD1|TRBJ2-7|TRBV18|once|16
CASSPRDRGNTYEQYF
TGTGCCAGCTCACCACGGGACAGGGGTAACACCTACGAGCAGTACTTC
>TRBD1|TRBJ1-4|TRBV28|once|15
CASRNRGTTNEKLFF
TGTGCCAGCAGAAACAGGGGGACAACTAATGAAAAACTGTTTTTT
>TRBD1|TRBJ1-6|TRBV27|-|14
CASRRGQADSPLHF
TGTGCCAGCAGGCGGGGACAGGCCGATTCACCCCTCCACTTT